This entry concerns a single T cell receptor (beta chain). Generated by immunoSEQ multiplex PCR, the TCRdb table keeps only in-frame clones and is missing some. The table includes around 140,000 clones, 88% detected once. This entry comes from a study of blood T cell repertoires in COVID-19. This CDR3 has 13 residues. The germline gives CDR1 SEHNR, CDR2 FQNEAQ (reference sequence). V lost 3 bases and J 10 bases, leaving 10 bases between the germline ends. The TCR originated in a man between 65 and 80 years old with active COVID-19. Sequenced input: peripheral blood. The V gene is TRBV7-9, the J gene TRBJ1-6, with D possibly TRBD1 on 6 matching bases. The CDR3 coding sequence is TGTGCCAGCAGCTTGGCAGGGGACTCACCCCTCCACTTT. It is translated as CASSLAGDSPLHF.